The 3 T cell receptor beta chains below all came from one sample that was sequenced in a study of blood T cell repertoires in COVID-19. Measured with immunoSEQ multiplex PCR; TCRdb has only the in-frame clones, and not every one. The sample records tens of thousands of clones, 75% to 95% being singletons. Specimen: peripheral blood. The receptors stem from an older woman with active COVID-19.

The V and J genes are TRBV24-1 and TRBJ2-2, with D maybe TRBD1 (6 bases). Germline values: CDR1 KGHDR, CDR2 SFDVKD. The CDR3 length is 17 residues. The ends were cut back, 0 bases at V and 3 bases at J, with 13 bases in the middle. The CDR3 spells CATSDLKPRGDTGELFF. The CDR3 DNA reads TGTGCCACCAGTGATTTGAAGCCCAGGGGCGACACCGGGGAGCTGTTTTTT.

This rearrangement joins TRBV4-2 to TRBJ1-1, with a possible D match to TRBD1 (5 bases). The CDR3 sequence is 15 residues long. V lost 1 base to trimming and J lost 5 bases, with 14 bases between them. Germline CDR1 is LGHNA and CDR2 is YNFKEQ. For the CDR3, the DNA is TGTGCCAGCAGCCAAGGGGAAAGGGGTAGGACTGAAGCTTTCTTT. This encodes CASSQGERGRTEAFF.

This chain links TRBV18 with TRBJ1-6, with D uncertain. The CDR3 sequence is 15 residues long. V was cut by 0 bases and J by 5 bases, with 8 bases left in between. The germline V gene has CDR1 KGHSH and CDR2 LQKENI. The CDR3 sequence is CASSPPGGDNSPLHF. CDR3 DNA: TGTGCCAGCTCACCACCGGGCGGGGATAATTCACCCCTCCACTTT. Full variable domain (rest looked up from reference TRBV18 and TRBJ1-6): NAGVMQNPRHLVRRRGQEARLRCSPMKGHSHVYWYRQLPEEGLKFMVYLQKENIIDESGMPKERFSAEFPKEGPSILRIQQVVRGDSAAYFCASSPPGGDNSPLHFGNGTRLTVT.